This T cell receptor (beta chain) was captured in a study of Graves' ophthalmopathy and Graves' hyperthyroidism. Germline V gives CDR1 GTSNPN, CDR2 SVGIG (reference sequence). V lost 3 bases and J lost 6, with 11 bases in between. The CDR3 runs 13 residues. Investigators amplified TCR beta CDR3 regions from RNA transcripts. The workflow started with a first-round RT-PCR run with HTBI primers and then moved on to a second-round multiplex PCR. TCRdb reprocessed the multiplex PCR reads via MiXCR and lists one record per CDR3 protein. The data show 300,000 to 400,000 distinct CDR3 sequences, about a sixth seen once. This clonotype has ten or more counts.

The source is an adult man with Graves' ophthalmopathy. The V call is TRBV30, the J call TRBJ2-2; D possibly corresponds to TRBD1 (5 bases). Specimen: peripheral blood. CDR3: CAWSGRVAGELFF. The CDR3 DNA reads as TGTGCCTGGAGCGGCAGGGTTGCCGGGGAGCTGTTTTTT. The full variable domain, rest sourced from reference TRBV30 and TRBJ2-2, is SQTIHQWPATLVQPVGSPLSLECTVEGTSNPNLYWYRQAAGRGLQLLFYSVGIGQISSEVPQNLSASRPQDRQFILSSKKLLLSDSGFYLCAWSGRVAGELFFGEGSRLTVL.